This TCR beta chain derives from a study of CD8 T cells in Susac syndrome. Losses at the gene ends were 6 bases for V and 3 bases for J; bases not matched to a gene: 11. Germline V CDR1 and CDR2: SQVTM, ANQGSEA. The CDR3 totals 17 residues. Whole-study findings and limits: In its TCR sequencing and HLA analysis, the study acknowledged that the number of individuals was relatively small.

Concerning this clonotype: The antigen is not known.

Patients with stable or active relapsing-remitting disease, all of them treatment-naive, made up the multiple sclerosis controls. Random-hexamer reverse transcription was applied to roughly 0.5 to 1 ug RNA. The authors amplified TCR beta CDR3 across 54 Vbeta and 13 Jbeta using immunoSEQ multiplex PCR. Using its own MiXCR run on the immunoSEQ multiplex PCR reads, TCRdb lists one record per CDR3 protein. The table records some 300,000 distinct CDR3 sequences, 80% to 90% of them present only once. This TCR came from a human donor with multiple sclerosis. Sample: CD8+ T cells from PBMCs. The V call is TRBV29-1, the J call TRBJ2-1; 13 nucleotides align to TRBD2. DNA for the CDR3: TGCAGCGTGTCGGGACTAGCGGGACCTAAAGGCTACAATGAGCAGTTCTTC. It encodes CSVSGLAGPKGYNEQFF.